This T cell receptor (beta chain) was profiled in a study of shared clonotypes between healthy human individuals. Broader study findings: Collection of samples was limited to blood; tissue repertoires likely differ.

A note on this clone: As yet, its antigen is unknown.

Libraries were prepared by immunoSEQ multiplex PCR; TCRdb keeps only in-frame clonotypes and omits some of them. The table records millions of clones, just over 90% of them present only once. A CD45RA+ naive subset and a CD45RA-negative memory subset were split from CD4+ cells. The CDR3 contains 12 residues. Germline V gives CDR1 MNHEY, CDR2 SMNVEV (reference sequence). V lost 7 bases and J 12 bases, leaving 19 bases between the germline ends. This TCR was recovered from a man younger than 30 in good health. Some clones in this sample may be carry-over from other donors' samples. Sequencing was performed on naive CD4+ T cells from PBMCs. Subset described: CD45RA+ positively selected. The V gene is TRBV27, the J gene TRBJ2-7; possibly TRBD1 for D (5 bases). The CDR3 spells CASTLAGLRWYF. In nucleotides, the CDR3 is TGTGCCAGCACCCTCGCAGGGCTACGGTGGTACTTC.